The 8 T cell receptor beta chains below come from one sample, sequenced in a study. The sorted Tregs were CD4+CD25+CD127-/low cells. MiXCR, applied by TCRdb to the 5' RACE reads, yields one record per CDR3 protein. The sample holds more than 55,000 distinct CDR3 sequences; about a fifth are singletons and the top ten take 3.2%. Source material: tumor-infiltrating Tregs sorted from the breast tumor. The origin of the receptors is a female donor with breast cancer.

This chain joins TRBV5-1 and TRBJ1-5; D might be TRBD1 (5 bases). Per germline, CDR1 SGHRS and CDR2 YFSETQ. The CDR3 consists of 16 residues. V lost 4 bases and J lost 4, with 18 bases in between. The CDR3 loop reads CASSPTAGGLNQPQHF. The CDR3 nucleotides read TGCGCCAGCAGCCCGACCGCGGGGGGTCTAAATCAGCCCCAGCATTTT.

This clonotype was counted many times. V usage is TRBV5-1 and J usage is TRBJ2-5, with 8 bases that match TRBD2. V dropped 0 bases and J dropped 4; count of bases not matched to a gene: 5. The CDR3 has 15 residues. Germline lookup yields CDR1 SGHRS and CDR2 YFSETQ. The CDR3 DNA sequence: TGCGCCAGCAGCTTGGCCAGCGGGAGATCAGAGACCCAGTACTTC. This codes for CASSLASGRSETQYF.

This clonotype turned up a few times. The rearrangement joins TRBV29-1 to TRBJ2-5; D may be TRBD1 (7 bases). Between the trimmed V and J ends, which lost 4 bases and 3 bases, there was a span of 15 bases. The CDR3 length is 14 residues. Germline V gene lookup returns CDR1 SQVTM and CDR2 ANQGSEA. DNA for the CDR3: TGCAGCGTTGGGACAGGATGGGGGGAAGAGACCCAGTACTTC. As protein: CSVGTGWGEETQYF.

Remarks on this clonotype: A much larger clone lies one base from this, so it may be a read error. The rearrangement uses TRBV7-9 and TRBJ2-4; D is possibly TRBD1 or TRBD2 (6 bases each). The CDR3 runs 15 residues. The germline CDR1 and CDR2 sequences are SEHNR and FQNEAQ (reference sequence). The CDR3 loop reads CASSQRGGGKNIQCF. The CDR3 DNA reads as TGTGCCAGCAGCCAGCGAGGGGGAGGCAAAAACATTCAGTGCTTC.

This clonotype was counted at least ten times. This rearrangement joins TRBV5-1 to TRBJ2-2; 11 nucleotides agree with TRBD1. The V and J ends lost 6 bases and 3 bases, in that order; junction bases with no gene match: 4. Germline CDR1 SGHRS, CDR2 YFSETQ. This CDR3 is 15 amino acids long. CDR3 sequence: CASKRGQGDTGELFF. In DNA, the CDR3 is TGCGCCAGCAAAAGGGGACAGGGGGACACCGGGGAGCTGTTTTTT.

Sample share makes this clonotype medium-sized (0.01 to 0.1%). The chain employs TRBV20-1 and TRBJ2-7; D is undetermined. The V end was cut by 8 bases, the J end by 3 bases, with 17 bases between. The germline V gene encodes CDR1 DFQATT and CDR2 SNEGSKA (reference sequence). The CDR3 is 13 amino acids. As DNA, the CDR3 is TGCAGTCCCCGGCGGACGTCGCTCTACGAGCAGTACTTC. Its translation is CSPRRTSLYEQYF.

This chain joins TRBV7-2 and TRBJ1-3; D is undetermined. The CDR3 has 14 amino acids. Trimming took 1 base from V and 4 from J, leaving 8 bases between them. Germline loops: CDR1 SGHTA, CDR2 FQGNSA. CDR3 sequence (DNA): TGTGCCAGCAGCTTAGGGCCGCTCGGAAACACCATATATTTT. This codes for CASSLGPLGNTIYF.

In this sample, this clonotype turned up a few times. The CDR3 reads CSVVTTGRISGYTF. DNA of the CDR3: TGCAGCGTTGTTACGACAGGGCGTATTAGTGGCTACACCTTC. V gene TRBV29-1 combines with J gene TRBJ1-2; 7 nucleotides line up with TRBD1. Germline CDR1 is SQVTM and CDR2 is ANQGSEA. This CDR3 contains 14 residues. The junction had 12 bases not matched to a gene; V was cut back by 4 bases and J by 7 bases.